This TCR beta chain was sequenced during a study of shared clonotypes between healthy human individuals. Overall study: The plates for each donor numbered three CD4 naive, three CD4 memory, two CD8 naive and one CD8 memory.

Note on this clone: Its antigen is currently unknown.

Study-wide results and limits: Sequencing depth was predicted to influence how clonotypes are shared among donors. Compared with memory subsets, naive subsets generally had larger estimated richness. There were few donors, and this limited the genetic and exposure-history diversity represented.

The CDR3 runs 14 residues. Germline V gives CDR1 GTSNPN, CDR2 SVGIG (reference sequence). Trimming took 0 bases from V and 0 from J, leaving 6 bases between them. Repertoires were generated with immunoSEQ multiplex PCR, while TCRdb's copy carries only in-frame clones and drops some. The repertoire includes 1,100,000 or so clones, about 80% of them detected once, and approximately 0.56% sits in the top ten. The V and J genes are TRBV30 and TRBJ1-5; D gene unclear. The sequencing sample was made of memory CD4+ T cells from PBMCs. Subset reported: CD45RA-negative fraction. The sequence derives from a man between 18 and 35 years old in good health. Some clones in this sample may be carry-over from other donors' samples. The CDR3 coding sequence is TGTGCCTGGAGTGTGGCAAATAGCAATCAGCCCCAGCATTTT. This sequence encodes CAWSVANSNQPQHF.